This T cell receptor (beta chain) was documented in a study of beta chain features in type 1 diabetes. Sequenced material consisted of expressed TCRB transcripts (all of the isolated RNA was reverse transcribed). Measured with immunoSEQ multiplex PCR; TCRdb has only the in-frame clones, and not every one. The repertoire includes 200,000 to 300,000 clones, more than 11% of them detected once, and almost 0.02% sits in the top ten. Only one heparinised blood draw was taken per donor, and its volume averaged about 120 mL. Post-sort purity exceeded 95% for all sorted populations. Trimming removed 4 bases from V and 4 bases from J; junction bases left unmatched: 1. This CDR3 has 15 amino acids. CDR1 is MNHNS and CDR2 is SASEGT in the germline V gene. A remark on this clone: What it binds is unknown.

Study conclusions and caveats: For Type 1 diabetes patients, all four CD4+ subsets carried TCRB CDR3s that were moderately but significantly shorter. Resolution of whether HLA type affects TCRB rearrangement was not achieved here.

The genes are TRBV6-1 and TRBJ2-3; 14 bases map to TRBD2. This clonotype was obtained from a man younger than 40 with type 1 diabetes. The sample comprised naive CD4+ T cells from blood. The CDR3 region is CASSGLAGGPDTQYF. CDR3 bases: TGTGCCAGCAGTGGACTAGCGGGAGGGCCAGATACGCAGTATTTT.